A single sample gave rise to the 10 T cell receptor beta chains below, sequenced in a study of blood T cell repertoires in COVID-19. Produced via immunoSEQ multiplex PCR; TCRdb's table is partial and in-frame only. The data contain around 360,000 clones, over 75% of them singletons. Sequencing was carried out using peripheral blood. The receptors come from a woman in her 30s with COVID-19, enrolled during active disease.

The gene calls are TRBV5-4 and TRBJ2-3; a weak D match, TRBD2 (6 bases). Per germline, CDR1 SGHNT and CDR2 YYREEE (reference sequence). Deletions cut 2 bases from V and 0 bases from J, with 13 bases between. CDR3 size: 16 residues. The CDR3 is CASSFIAARSTDTQYF. CDR3 DNA sequence: TGTGCCAGCAGCTTTATAGCGGCCCGTAGCACAGATACGCAGTATTTT. Supplemented by reference TRBV5-4 and TRBJ2-3, the full variable domain reads ETGVTQSPTHLIKTRGQQVTLRCSSQSGHNTVSWYQQALGQGPQFIFQYYREEENGRGNFPPRFSGLQFPNYSSELNVNALELDDSALYLCASSFIAARSTDTQYFGPGTRLTVL.

This clone appeared a few times. This chain links TRBV30 with TRBJ2-1, with no clear D. Germline CDR1 reads GTSNPN; CDR2 reads SVGIG (reference sequence). V was pared by 0 bases and J by 0 bases, with 6 bases between. The CDR3 is 14 amino acids. The CDR3 DNA is TGTGCCTGGAGTGTACGGGTCTCCTACAATGAGCAGTTCTTC. It codes for CAWSVRVSYNEQFF.

V gene TRBV29-1 combines with J gene TRBJ1-1; a possible D gene is TRBD1 (5 bases). The V end lost 6 bases, the J end lost 2 bases, and 13 bases lay between the germline ends. The CDR3 has 13 residues. Looked up from germline, CDR1 is SQVTM and CDR2 is ANQGSEA. Written as DNA, the CDR3 is TGCAGCGTCCGGGGACTGGTAAACACTGAAGCTTTCTTT. It yields the protein CSVRGLVNTEAFF. The whole variable domain, filled in from reference TRBV29-1 and TRBJ1-1, reads SAVISQKPSRDICQRGTSLTIQCQVDSQVTMMFWYRQQPGQSLTLIATANQGSEATYESGFVIDKFPISRPNLTFSTLTVSNMSPEDSSIYLCSVRGLVNTEAFFGQGTRLTVV.

V usage is TRBV11-2 and J usage is TRBJ2-7, with TRBD1 matching over 12 bases. Germline CDR1 SGHAT, CDR2 FQNNGV. The CDR3 is 15 residues long. The V gene end was trimmed by 1 base and the J gene end by 4 bases; junction bases not matched to a gene: 2. The DNA for the CDR3 is TGTGCCAGCAGCTTAGGGGACAGGGGGCCGTACGAGCAGTACTTC. This translates into CASSLGDRGPYEQYF.

The chain is built from TRBV4-1 and TRBJ2-5; TRBD2 aligns across 8 bases. V was clipped by 5 bases and J by 4 bases; unmatched bases: 9. Germline CDR1 and CDR2: MGHRA and YSYEKL. The CDR3 is 15 amino acids. CDR3 sequence reads: CASSYDGGVGETQYF. The CDR3 region has the DNA TGCGCCAGCAGCTACGACGGGGGGGTAGGAGAGACCCAGTACTTC.

CDR3: CASSQFGGSGYTF. The DNA for the CDR3 is TGTGCCAGCAGCCAATTTGGTGGGAGCGGCTACACCTTC. The gene calls are TRBV3-1 (or the pseudogene TRBV3-2) and TRBJ1-2; D call uncertain. Germline V gene sequence: CDR1 LGHDT, CDR2 YNNKEL (reference sequence). V was pared by 2 bases and J by 8 bases, with 12 bases between. CDR3 size: 13 residues.

This clone was detected once. One end of the junction is discordant with germline, which a read error may explain. The rearrangement uses TRBV7-7 and TRBJ2-5; TRBD2 agrees at 13 bases. The CDR3 totals 15 residues. Germline assignment: CDR1 SSHAT and CDR2 FNYEAQ (reference sequence). CDR3 amino acids: CASSNGLAGVETQYF. CDR3 bases: TGTGCTAGCAGCAACGGACTAGCGGGAGTTGAGACCCAGTACTTC.

The chain joins TRBV5-5 to TRBJ2-1; D is possibly TRBD1 (6 bases). This CDR3 is 13 amino acids long. Trimming removed 4 bases at V and 7 bases at J, with 12 bases between. Germline V CDR1 and CDR2: SGHKS, YYEKEE (reference sequence). CDR3 amino acids: CASSRDIRNEQFF. The CDR3 bases are TGTGCCAGCAGCCGGGACATTCGGAATGAGCAGTTCTTC.

The genes are TRBV7-9 and TRBJ2-3; D is undetermined. V shed 1 base and J shed 0 bases, with 8 bases lying between them. Germline V gene lookup returns CDR1 SEHNR and CDR2 FQNEAQ (reference sequence). The CDR3 is 15 residues long. CDR3 residues: CASSLGATSTDTQYF. In DNA, the CDR3 is TGTGCCAGCAGCTTAGGGGCTACGAGCACAGATACGCAGTATTTT.

This clone was recorded once. The V and J genes are TRBV9 and TRBJ1-1; no clear D. CDR1 and CDR2 from the germline V gene are SGDLS and YYNGEE. The length of the CDR3 is 14 residues. With 0 bases removed from V and 0 bases from J, the gap between germline ends came to 6 bases. CDR3 DNA: TGTGCCAGCAGCGTAGACGGTATGAACACTGAAGCTTTCTTT. Protein product: CASSVDGMNTEAFF.